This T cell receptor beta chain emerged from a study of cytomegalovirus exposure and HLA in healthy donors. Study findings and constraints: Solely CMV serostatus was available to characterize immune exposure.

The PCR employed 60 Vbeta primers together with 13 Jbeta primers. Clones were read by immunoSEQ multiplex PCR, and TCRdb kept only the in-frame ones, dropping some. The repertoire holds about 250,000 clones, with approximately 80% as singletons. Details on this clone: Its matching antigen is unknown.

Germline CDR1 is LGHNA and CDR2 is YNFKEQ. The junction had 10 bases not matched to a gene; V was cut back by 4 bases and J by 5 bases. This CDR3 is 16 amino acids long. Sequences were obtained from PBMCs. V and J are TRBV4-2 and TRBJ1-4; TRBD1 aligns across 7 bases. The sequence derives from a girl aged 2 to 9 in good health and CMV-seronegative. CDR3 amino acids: CASSPSDRAINEKLFF. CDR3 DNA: TGTGCCAGCAGCCCCTCAGACAGGGCCATCAATGAAAAACTGTTTTTT.